Below are 26 T cell receptor beta chains sequenced from a single sample in a study of T cell clonotyping in hematopoietic cell transplantation. This table comes from immunoSEQ multiplex PCR, and its TCRdb copy is limited to in-frame clones, with some not included. The table lists roughly 17,000 clones, about 93% of them singletons, with roughly 4.9% in the top ten. Material for sequencing was peripheral blood mononuclear cells. These receptors originate from a man aged 35-49 years in good health. Some clones in this sample may be carry-over from other donors' samples.

This clone was seen once. This CDR3 reads CASSLRLANEQFF. As DNA, the CDR3 is TGTGCCAGCAGCTTGCGACTAGCGAATGAGCAGTTCTTC. V gene TRBV7-3 combines with J gene TRBJ2-1; 8 nucleotides align to TRBD2. V dropped 3 bases and J dropped 7; count of bases not matched to a gene: 2. The CDR3 extends over 13 amino acids. Germline assignment: CDR1 SGHTA and CDR2 FQGTGA.

V is TRBV19 and J is TRBJ1-4, with D possibly TRBD1 on 6 matching bases. Looked up from germline, CDR1 is LNHDA and CDR2 is SQIVND (reference sequence). CDR3 size: 15 residues. Trimming stripped 5 bases from V and 4 bases from J, with 14 bases between. The CDR3 DNA follows: TGTGCCAGTAGTGGCGGACAGTGGGGTAATGAAAAACTGTTTTTT. Translating gives CASSGGQWGNEKLFF. The whole variable domain, remainder taken from reference TRBV19 and TRBJ1-4, is DGGITQSPKYLFRKEGQNVTLSCEQNLNHDAMYWYRQDPGQGLRLIYYSQIVNDFQKGDIAEGYSVSREKKESFPLTVTSAQKNPTAFYLCASSGGQWGNEKLFFGSGTQLSVL.

This chain links TRBV13 with TRBJ2-5; 8 nucleotides match TRBD2. Trimming removed 1 base from V and 2 bases from J; junction bases left unmatched: 3. Germline-derived CDR1 and CDR2 are PRHDT and FYEKMQ (reference sequence). This CDR3 is 15 amino acids long. The CDR3 loop is CASSLAGGGQETQYF. The DNA for the CDR3 is TGTGCCAGCAGCTTAGCCGGGGGGGGGCAAGAGACCCAGTACTTC.

V and J are TRBV6-5 and TRBJ1-6, with 9 bases identical to TRBD1. The J segment lost 8 bases and the V segment lost 6 bases, leaving 5 bases of the junction unmatched. CDR1 is MNHEY and CDR2 is SVGAGI in the germline V gene. The CDR3 has 14 residues. The CDR3 loop reads CASREGQGYSPLHF. The CDR3 coding sequence is TGTGCCAGCAGGGAGGGACAGGGATATTCACCCCTCCACTTT.

The CDR3 spells CASKDRKTYEQYF. In nucleotides, the CDR3 is TGTGCCAGCAAGGACAGGAAGACCTACGAGCAGTACTTC. The V call is TRBV6-5, the J call TRBJ2-7; 7 nucleotides match TRBD1. Trimming took 7 bases from V and 2 from J; bases not matched to a gene: 5. The CDR3 runs to 13 residues. The germline V gene has CDR1 MNHEY and CDR2 SVGAGI.

This rearrangement joins TRBV7-2 to TRBJ2-4, with TRBD1 identical over 9 bases. V lost 4 bases to trimming and J lost 4 bases; unmatched junction nucleotides: 2. The CDR3 is 14 residues long. Germline V gene data show CDR1 as SGHTA and CDR2 as FQGNSA. The CDR3 nucleotides are TGTGCCAGCAGCTCGACAGGGGGTAAAAACATTCAGTACTTC. It encodes CASSSTGGKNIQYF.

The chain couples TRBV20-1 to TRBJ1-1; possibly TRBD1 for D (6 bases). Germline V gene data show CDR1 as DFQATT and CDR2 as SNEGSKA (reference sequence). CDR3 size: 11 residues. Trimming pared 3 bases from V and 12 bases from J, leaving 14 bases between. The CDR3 loop is CSARVQGWTFF. CDR3 sequence (DNA): TGCAGTGCTAGGGTACAGGGTTGGACTTTCTTT.

The J gene is TRBJ1-4, the V gene TRBV28; D is undetermined. The CDR3 consists of 15 residues. V shed 6 bases and J shed 3 bases, with 14 bases lying between them. Germline V gives CDR1 MDHEN, CDR2 SYDVKM. The CDR3 DNA is TGTGCCAGCAGATCGCCGATAGCGGCTAATGAAAAACTGTTTTTT. This codes for CASRSPIAANEKLFF.

The rearrangement uses TRBV28 and TRBJ2-6, with D perhaps TRBD2 (6 bases). CDR3 length: 17 residues. Germline CDR1 MDHEN, CDR2 SYDVKM. V lost 3 bases, J lost 0 bases, and 12 bases lay in between. CDR3 residues: CASSFGGTSSGANVLTF. In DNA, the CDR3 is TGTGCCAGCAGTTTTGGGGGGACCAGCTCTGGGGCCAACGTCCTGACTTTC.

The chain recombines TRBV7-9 with TRBJ1-2, with D maybe TRBD1 (5 bases). The CDR3 consists of 15 residues. V was cut by 5 bases and J by 1 base, with 14 bases left in between. Germline CDR1 reads SEHNR; CDR2 reads FQNEAQ (reference sequence). The DNA of the CDR3 is TGTGCCAGCAGCCGGGGACCAGGGCTTAACTATGGCTACACCTTC. Its translation is CASSRGPGLNYGYTF.

This chain connects TRBV2 to TRBJ2-5, with no clear D. This CDR3 spans 13 amino acids. Germline CDR1 SNHLY, CDR2 FYNNEI. The V end lost 5 bases, the J end lost 1 base, and 8 bases lay between the germline ends. DNA of the CDR3: TGTGCCAGCAGTCGCATCTTCCAAGAGACCCAGTACTTC. Translation: CASSRIFQETQYF. The variable domain in full, completed from reference TRBV2 and TRBJ2-5, reads EPEVTQTPSHQVTQMGQEVILRCVPISNHLYFYWYRQILGQKVEFLVSFYNNEISEKSEIFDDQFSVERPDGSNFTLKIRSTKLEDSAMYFCASSRIFQETQYFGPGTRLLVL.

The V gene is TRBV27, the J gene TRBJ2-3; TRBD2 aligns across 9 bases. The CDR3 runs to 15 residues. The V gene's germline CDR1 is MNHEY and CDR2 SMNVEV (reference sequence). The J segment lost 4 bases and the V segment lost 6 bases, leaving 8 bases of the junction unmatched. The CDR3 is CASSPAGGPPDTQYF. The CDR3 region has the DNA TGTGCCAGCAGCCCTGCGGGGGGGCCTCCAGATACGCAGTATTTT.

The rearrangement links TRBV30 to TRBJ2-1, with D possibly TRBD2 on 6 matching bases. V lost 0 bases to trimming and J lost 10 bases, with 16 bases between them. The CDR3 contains 14 residues. Per the germline V gene, CDR1 is GTSNPN and CDR2 is SVGIG (reference sequence). CDR3 loop: CAWSVGTGVGEQFF. The CDR3, as DNA: TGTGCCTGGAGTGTCGGGACGGGAGTCGGCGAGCAGTTCTTC.

This chain links TRBV6-5 with TRBJ2-3, with D perhaps TRBD2 (6 bases). This CDR3 has 12 residues. The germline V and J ends were trimmed by 8 bases and 2 bases, with 8 bases remaining between them. Germline lookup yields CDR1 MNHEY and CDR2 SVGAGI. CDR3 nucleotides: TGTGCCAGCTCGGACTACACAGATACGCAGTATTTT. Protein product: CASSDYTDTQYF.

This chain connects TRBV7-8 to TRBJ2-5; D possibly corresponds to TRBD1 (5 bases). Per germline, CDR1 SGHVS and CDR2 FQNEAQ. Trimming removed 6 bases from V and 7 bases from J, with 12 bases in between. This CDR3 has 12 amino acids. In nucleotides, the CDR3 is TGTGCCAGCAGATCGACAGACGGGACCCAGTACTTC. Translation gives CASRSTDGTQYF.

V is TRBV30 and J is TRBJ2-1; the match to TRBD1 covers 7 bases. From germline, CDR1 is GTSNPN and CDR2 SVGIG (reference sequence). V lost 5 bases, J lost 6 bases, and 7 bases stayed unmatched. The CDR3 spans 13 residues. The CDR3 region is CAWSGQVGNEQFF. The CDR3 region has the DNA TGTGCCTGGTCCGGACAGGTGGGCAATGAGCAGTTCTTC.

The chain joins TRBV7-2 to TRBJ2-7, with 11 positions matching TRBD1. Germline CDR1 is SGHTA and CDR2 is FQGNSA. The CDR3 is 18 residues long. V lost 3 bases, J lost 5 bases, and 15 bases stayed unmatched. CDR3 bases: TGTGCCAGCAGCTTCAGGGGATCAACAGGGACAGGGGGAGACGAGCAGTACTTC. It specifies CASSFRGSTGTGGDEQYF.

The chain joins TRBV25-1 to TRBJ2-1; TRBD2 aligns across 10 bases. Losses at the gene ends were 4 bases for V and 5 bases for J; bases not matched to a gene: 2. This CDR3 region has 14 residues. The germline gives CDR1 MGHDK, CDR2 SYGVNS. The CDR3 is CASSGSGGDNEQFF. The CDR3 nucleotides are TGTGCCAGCAGTGGGAGCGGGGGGGACAATGAGCAGTTCTTC. Full variable domain (missing parts from reference TRBV25-1 and TRBJ2-1): EADIYQTPRYLVIGTGKKITLECSQTMGHDKMYWYQQDPGMELHLIHYSYGVNSTEKGDLSSESTVSRIRTEHFPLTLESARPSHTSQYLCASSGSGGDNEQFFGPGTRLTVL.

CDR3 region: CARTPLGRGYEQYF. DNA of the CDR3: TGTGCCAGAACCCCCCTAGGAAGGGGTTACGAGCAGTACTTC. The V call is TRBV2, the J call TRBJ2-7; a possible D gene is TRBD1 (5 bases). V was pared by 9 bases and J by 4 bases, with 19 bases between. CDR1 is SNHLY, CDR2 FYNNEI, per germline. CDR3 length: 14 amino acids.

This chain joins TRBV5-1 and TRBJ1-1; D gene uncertain. CDR1 and CDR2 from the germline V gene are SGHRS and YFSETQ. V shed 4 bases and J shed 3 bases, with 13 bases lying between them. This CDR3 spans 14 amino acids. The CDR3 region has the DNA TGCGCCAGCAGCCCCGTGGGATTGGACACTGAAGCTTTCTTT. It is translated as CASSPVGLDTEAFF.

The chain recombines TRBV5-6 with TRBJ2-5, with D maybe TRBD1 (8 bases). The germline V gene has CDR1 SGHDT and CDR2 YYEEEE. The V end lost 4 bases, the J end lost 5 bases, and 18 bases lay between the germline ends. The CDR3 consists of 15 residues. The CDR3 loop is CASSLDRGSGETQYF. In DNA, the CDR3 is TGTGCCAGCAGCCTCGACAGGGGTAGCGGGGAGACCCAGTACTTC. Drawing the rest from reference TRBV5-6 and TRBJ2-5, the complete variable domain is DAGVTQSPTHLIKTRGQQVTLRCSPKSGHDTVSWYQQALGQGPQFIFQYYEEEERQRGNFPDRFSGHQFPNYSSELNVNALLLGDSALYLCASSLDRGSGETQYFGPGTRLLVL.

The rearrangement joins TRBV4-3 to TRBJ2-7; a possible D gene is TRBD2 (6 bases). The CDR3 totals 15 residues. V lost 0 bases and J lost 1, with 10 bases in between. CDR1 and CDR2 (germline): LGHNA, YSLEER. The DNA for the CDR3 is TGCGCCAGCAGCCAAGATTCTAGCGCGTCCTACGAGCAGTACTTC. Translating it yields CASSQDSSASYEQYF.

CDR3 amino acids: CASSLSGWDTQYF. CDR3 sequence (DNA): TGTGCCAGCAGTTTGTCGGGGTGGGATACGCAGTATTTT. The chain links TRBV6-6 to TRBJ2-3; possible D gene TRBD2, 5 bases. CDR1 and CDR2 (germline): MNHNY, SVGAGI (reference sequence). The CDR3 runs to 13 residues. Trimming took 4 bases from V and 6 from J, leaving 11 bases between them.

The chain recombines TRBV7-7 with TRBJ1-4; 9 nucleotides match TRBD1. CDR3 size: 15 residues. J gave up 3 bases and V 5 bases, and 4 bases lay outside the gene matches. Germline CDR1 reads SSHAT; CDR2 reads FNYEAQ (reference sequence). CDR3 in DNA: TGTGCCAGCAGCCGGACAGGGGAACCTAATGAAAAACTGTTTTTT. Translated: CASSRTGEPNEKLFF. Combining the CDR3 with reference TRBV7-7 and TRBJ1-4 gives the whole variable domain GAGVSQSPRYKVTKRGQDVTLRCDPISSHATLYWYQQALGQGPEFLTYFNYEAQPDKSGLPSDRFSAERPEGSISTLTIQRTEQRDSAMYRCASSRTGEPNEKLFFGSGTQLSVL.

This chain joins TRBV19 and TRBJ1-2; 9 nucleotides line up with TRBD1. Germline CDR1 and CDR2: LNHDA and SQIVND (reference sequence). CDR3 length equals 14 residues. With 7 bases clipped from V and 5 bases from J, the junction kept 8 bases outside the gene matches. CDR3 DNA: TGTGCCAGTACCTACCGGGACAGGGTTTATGGCTACACCTTC. Translating it yields CASTYRDRVYGYTF.

This chain uses TRBV4-3 with TRBJ2-5, with 7 bases fitting TRBD1. This CDR3 has 14 residues. Germline values: CDR1 LGHNA, CDR2 YSLEER. The trim removed 4 bases at V and 1 base at J, leaving 3 bases unmatched. The CDR3 sequence is CASSLRTGQETQYF. CDR3 coding DNA: TGCGCCAGCAGCCTCCGGACAGGCCAAGAGACCCAGTACTTC.